The 30 T cell receptor beta chains below come from one sample, sequenced in a study of blood T cell repertoires in COVID-19. Some clones are missing from TCRdb's copy, which holds only in-frame ones; the method was immunoSEQ multiplex PCR. The sample consists of approximately 120,000 clones, 60% to 80% of them appearing once. The material sequenced was peripheral blood. These receptors all come from a man of 80 years or more with COVID-19, enrolled during active disease.

The chain has TRBV15 and TRBJ2-7, with no clear D. This CDR3 contains 13 residues. Germline V gene sequence: CDR1 LNHNV, CDR2 YYDKDF (reference sequence). Deletions cut 4 bases from V and 1 base from J, with 8 bases between. The CDR3 coding sequence is TGTGCCACCAGCAAGCCTGATTCCTACGAGCAGTACTTC. This codes for CATSKPDSYEQYF.

The V call is TRBV7-2, the J call TRBJ2-1, with D maybe TRBD1 (5 bases). V was clipped by 0 bases and J by 8 bases, with 11 bases between them. Germline V lookup: CDR1 SGHTA, CDR2 FQGNSA. This CDR3 has 14 residues. CDR3 sequence: CASSLAAGYDEQFF. The CDR3 DNA sequence: TGTGCCAGCAGCTTAGCCGCAGGGTATGATGAGCAGTTCTTC. The full variable domain, rest sourced from reference TRBV7-2 and TRBJ2-1, is GAGVSQSPSNKVTEKGKDVELRCDPISGHTALYWYRQSLGQGLEFLIYFQGNSAPDKSGLPSDRFSAERTGGSVSTLTIQRTQQEDSAVYLCASSLAAGYDEQFFGPGTRLTVL.

The V gene is TRBV19, the J gene TRBJ2-7; 9 positions match TRBD1. Germline V CDR1 and CDR2: LNHDA, SQIVND (reference sequence). The V and J ends lost 5 bases and 6 bases, in that order; junction bases with no gene match: 14. The CDR3 has 16 amino acids. CDR3 DNA sequence: TGTGCCAGTAGTGTAACTAGAGGACAGGGGACGGGCGAGCAGTACTTC. Its translation is CASSVTRGQGTGEQYF.

This clone is a singleton in its sample. The chain joins TRBV19 to TRBJ1-5; TRBD1 matches at 9 bases. The germline V gene has CDR1 LNHDA and CDR2 SQIVND (reference sequence). This CDR3 has 13 residues. Unmatched junction bases numbered 4, after V lost 9 bases and J lost 4 bases. DNA of the CDR3: TGTGCCAGCGCCGGGACAGGGAATCAGCCCCAGCATTTT. Translation gives CASAGTGNQPQHF.

The CDR3 DNA reads TGTGCCAAGCGGGACGTTCACAATGAGCAGTTCTTC. As protein: CAKRDVHNEQFF. The chain employs TRBV10-3 and TRBJ2-1, with 7 positions matching TRBD2. V gave up 10 bases and J gave up 5 bases; unmatched junction bases: 5. This CDR3 has 12 amino acids. Germline CDR1 reads ENHRY; CDR2 reads SYGVKD.

This clone came up a few times. V and J are TRBV28 and TRBJ1-4, with 9 bases that match TRBD1. The CDR3 is 14 residues long. CDR1 MDHEN and CDR2 SYDVKM come from the germline V gene. Trimming removed 4 bases from V and 10 bases from J; junction bases left unmatched: 7. In DNA, the CDR3 is TGTGCCAGCAGTTCTTACAGGGGGCGTGTAAAACTGTTTTTT. It codes for CASSSYRGRVKLFF. Supplemented by reference TRBV28 and TRBJ1-4, the full variable domain reads DVKVTQSSRYLVKRTGEKVFLECVQDMDHENMFWYRQDPGLGLRLIYFSYDVKMKEKGDIPEGYSVSREKKERFSLILESASTNQTSMYLCASSSYRGRVKLFFGSGTQLSVL.

This chain joins TRBV5-1 and TRBJ2-5, with 10 bases lining up with TRBD2. The CDR3 has 18 amino acids. CDR1 and CDR2 from the germline V gene are SGHRS and YFSETQ. The trim removed 3 bases at V and 5 bases at J, leaving 16 bases unmatched. CDR3 loop: CASSSRRASGSLGETQYF. CDR3 bases: TGCGCCAGCAGCTCCCGGAGGGCTAGCGGGAGTCTTGGGGAGACCCAGTACTTC.

The rearrangement joins TRBV7-9 to TRBJ1-1, with D hard to call. The CDR3 sequence is 14 residues long. The V end lost 4 bases, the J end lost 1 base, and 10 bases lay between the germline ends. Germline assignment: CDR1 SEHNR and CDR2 FQNEAQ (reference sequence). The CDR3 bases are TGTGCCAGCAGCTCCCGAGTACGGAACACTGAAGCTTTCTTT. Translation gives CASSSRVRNTEAFF.

The rearrangement links TRBV5-8 to TRBJ2-5; D possibly corresponds to TRBD2 (6 bases). Per germline, CDR1 SGHTS and CDR2 YDEGEE. The CDR3 runs 18 residues. The V end was cut by 2 bases, the J end by 4 bases, with 24 bases between. In DNA form, the CDR3 reads TGTGCCAGCAGCTTCACCGTGGGGGGTGTAGGTTCGGGAGAGACCCAGTACTTC. It is translated as CASSFTVGGVGSGETQYF.

The chain is built from TRBV7-2 and TRBJ1-6; D remains unclear. The germline V gene encodes CDR1 SGHTA and CDR2 FQGNSA. The CDR3 totals 13 residues. The ends were cut back, 1 base at V and 7 bases at J, with 5 bases in the middle. This CDR3 is CASSLVLNSPLHF. In DNA form, the CDR3 reads TGTGCCAGCAGCTTAGTTCTAAATTCACCCCTCCACTTT.

This chain links TRBV19 with TRBJ2-7; TRBD1 matches 9 bases. Germline loops: CDR1 LNHDA, CDR2 SQIVND (reference sequence). The CDR3 length is 13 residues. The V gene end was trimmed by 5 bases and the J gene end by 3 bases; junction bases not matched to a gene: 2. This chain's CDR3 is CASSVTGGYEQYF. The CDR3 DNA reads TGTGCCAGTAGTGTGACAGGGGGCTACGAGCAGTACTTC.

The rearrangement joins TRBV20-1 to TRBJ1-3; D is undetermined. Per germline, CDR1 DFQATT and CDR2 SNEGSKA (reference sequence). V lost 3 bases and J lost 0, with 9 bases in between. The CDR3 length is 14 residues. DNA of the CDR3: TGCAGTGCTAGTCACGGGAGCTCTGGAAACACCATATATTTT. Its protein product is CSASHGSSGNTIYF.

The chain combines TRBV21-1 with TRBJ2-7; no DNA check was done on the table's D call, TRBD2. TRBV21-1 is shown as a pseudogene. The CDR3 consists of 14 residues. CDR3 sequence: CASSKRGLARKQYF. The CDR3 DNA reads as TGTGCCAGCAGCAAACGGGGACTAGCGAGGAAGCAGTACTTC.

This chain connects TRBV6-5 to TRBJ1-5, with D maybe TRBD1 (5 bases). The CDR3 runs 15 residues. With 0 bases removed from V and 3 bases from J, the gap between germline ends came to 9 bases. The V gene's germline CDR1 is MNHEY and CDR2 SVGAGI. The CDR3 DNA reads as TGTGCCAGCAGTTACTCTGGGGGGTTCAATCAGCCCCAGCATTTT. As protein: CASSYSGGFNQPQHF.

This clone was picked up a small number of times. V and J are TRBV29-1 and TRBJ2-5; 8 bases align to TRBD1. Germline CDR1 and CDR2: SQVTM and ANQGSEA. V dropped 6 bases and J dropped 1; count of bases not matched to a gene: 10. The CDR3 runs to 15 residues. The CDR3 protein is CSVQRGTGPQETQYF. CDR3 nucleotide sequence: TGCAGCGTGCAGAGAGGGACAGGTCCCCAAGAGACCCAGTACTTC.

The chain has TRBV12-3 or TRBV12-4 and TRBJ2-1; 7 bases fit TRBD1. The CDR3 has 13 amino acids. With 5 bases clipped from V and 5 bases from J, the junction kept 3 bases outside the gene matches. DNA for the CDR3: TGTGCCAGCAGTATTACAGGGGACAATGAGCAGTTCTTC. This translates into CASSITGDNEQFF.

The genes are TRBV7-3 and TRBJ2-5; a possible D gene is TRBD2 (6 bases). CDR3 length: 14 residues. Trimming took off 5 bases at V and 3 bases at J, with 13 bases between the two ends. From germline, CDR1 is SGHTA and CDR2 FQGTGA. CDR3 loop: CASSPGGGEETQYF. As DNA, the CDR3 is TGTGCCAGCAGCCCCGGGGGTGGGGAAGAGACCCAGTACTTC.

The gene calls are TRBV6-5 and TRBJ2-5; 9 bases match TRBD1. From germline, CDR1 is MNHEY and CDR2 SVGAGI. The V segment lost 7 bases and the J segment 6 bases; nucleotides outside the gene matches: 9. The CDR3 is made up of 14 amino acids. The CDR3 is CASNTGGLSQTQYF. CDR3 sequence (DNA): TGTGCCAGCAACACAGGGGGCCTGAGTCAGACCCAGTACTTC.

The rearrangement uses TRBV28 and TRBJ1-3; 7 bases align to TRBD1. J gave up 0 bases and V 4 bases, and 6 bases lay outside the gene matches. Looked up from germline, CDR1 is MDHEN and CDR2 is SYDVKM. CDR3 length equals 16 residues. In DNA form, the CDR3 reads TGTGCCAGCAGTTCGGGACAGACGCCCTCTGGAAACACCATATATTTT. The encoded protein is CASSSGQTPSGNTIYF.

V and J are TRBV5-1 and TRBJ1-1; 8 nucleotides line up with TRBD1. The CDR3 contains 13 residues. The germline gives CDR1 SGHRS, CDR2 YFSETQ. With V trimmed by 4 bases and J by 7 bases, 6 bases remained unmatched. The DNA of the CDR3 is TGCGCCAGCAGCACCGGACAGGGCGGTGAAGCTTTCTTT. Translating it yields CASSTGQGGEAFF.

The chain uses TRBV7-8 and TRBJ2-2; weak D call: TRBD2 (6 bases). The CDR3 runs 15 residues. Trimming took 1 base from V and 3 from J, leaving 9 bases between them. Germline CDR1 reads SGHVS; CDR2 reads FQNEAQ. This CDR3 is CASSLVGGDTGELFF. In DNA, the CDR3 is TGTGCCAGCAGCTTAGTGGGGGGAGACACCGGGGAGCTGTTTTTT.

The chain recombines TRBV29-1 with TRBJ2-1; 8 bases line up with TRBD2. The CDR3 runs 15 residues. Germline lookup yields CDR1 SQVTM and CDR2 ANQGSEA. V was clipped by 4 bases and J by 0 bases; unmatched bases: 5. CDR3 sequence (DNA): TGCAGCGTTGGTAGCGGGGCAAGCTCCTACAATGAGCAGTTCTTC. It codes for CSVGSGASSYNEQFF.

The J gene is TRBJ1-6, the V gene TRBV6-6; D perhaps matches TRBD1 (5 bases). CDR3 length: 14 amino acids. Trimming left V 6 bases short and J 5 bases short, with 11 bases between. Germline V gene lookup returns CDR1 MNHNY and CDR2 SVGAGI (reference sequence). The chain's CDR3 is CASRIRGNNSPLHF. The CDR3 DNA reads TGTGCCAGCAGGATAAGGGGTAATAATTCACCCCTCCACTTT.

This clone appeared a single time. In DNA form, the CDR3 reads TGTGCTAGTGGTTCGGACTTCGGAGAGACCCAGTACTTC. Translation: CASGSDFGETQYF. The chain uses TRBV12-5 and TRBJ2-5; a possible D gene is TRBD2 (5 bases). The CDR3 is 13 residues long. Per germline, CDR1 LGHNT and CDR2 FRNRAP. V dropped 4 bases and J dropped 4 bases, with 10 bases sitting between them.

The genes are TRBV28 and TRBJ1-6, with TRBD1 matching 7 bases. V lost 2 bases and J lost 10; bases outside the gene matches: 2. Germline V lookup: CDR1 MDHEN, CDR2 SYDVKM. This CDR3 is 13 amino acids long. CDR3: CASSLDRVSPLHF. Written as DNA, the CDR3 is TGTGCCAGCAGTTTAGACAGGGTGTCACCCCTCCACTTT. Full variable domain (missing parts from reference TRBV28 and TRBJ1-6): DVKVTQSSRYLVKRTGEKVFLECVQDMDHENMFWYRQDPGLGLRLIYFSYDVKMKEKGDIPEGYSVSREKKERFSLILESASTNQTSMYLCASSLDRVSPLHFGNGTRLTVT.

The CDR3 DNA is TGCGCCAGCAGCTTGGTGGGGGCGAGGAACGAGCAGTACTTC. Its protein product is CASSLVGARNEQYF. The chain is built from TRBV5-1 and TRBJ2-7; D may be TRBD1 (6 bases). The CDR3 runs to 14 residues. Germline V gene data show CDR1 as SGHRS and CDR2 as YFSETQ. V was pared by 0 bases and J by 5 bases, with 12 bases between.

V gene TRBV5-1 combines with J gene TRBJ1-2, with a possible D match to TRBD1 (5 bases). V dropped 1 base and J dropped 2 bases, with 9 bases sitting between them. Germline V gene data show CDR1 as SGHRS and CDR2 as YFSETQ. The CDR3 has 14 residues. The chain's CDR3 is CASSLMDTNYGYTF. The CDR3 DNA sequence: TGCGCCAGCAGCTTGATGGACACAAACTATGGCTACACCTTC.

By share, this clone ranks as medium-sized (0.01 to 0.1%). V usage is TRBV6-2 or TRBV6-3 and J usage is TRBJ1-1; D may be TRBD1 (5 bases). Trimming pared 5 bases from V and 4 bases from J, leaving 14 bases between. CDR1 MNHEY and CDR2 SVGEGT come from the germline V gene. This CDR3 spans 14 amino acids. Here the CDR3 reads CASSHTMGGTEAFF. CDR3 DNA: TGTGCCAGCAGTCACACCATGGGGGGCACTGAAGCTTTCTTT.

Here the CDR3 reads CASSASGTGSKEQYF. The CDR3 bases are TGTGCCAGCAGCGCCTCGGGGACAGGGTCCAAGGAGCAGTACTTC. The chain couples TRBV5-4 to TRBJ2-7, with TRBD1 matching over 9 bases. The V and J ends lost 4 bases and 7 bases, in that order; junction bases with no gene match: 12. Germline V gene sequence: CDR1 SGHNT, CDR2 YYREEE (reference sequence). The CDR3 totals 15 residues. Looking up the rest from reference TRBV5-4 and TRBJ2-7 gives the full variable domain: ETGVTQSPTHLIKTRGQQVTLRCSSQSGHNTVSWYQQALGQGPQFIFQYYREEENGRGNFPPRFSGLQFPNYSSELNVNALELDDSALYLCASSASGTGSKEQYFGPGTRLTVT.

V usage is TRBV7-2 and J usage is TRBJ2-2; D is perhaps TRBD1 (7 bases). V lost 2 bases and J 1 base, leaving 20 bases between the germline ends. This CDR3 contains 19 residues. Germline CDR1 SGHTA, CDR2 FQGNSA. The CDR3 nucleotides read TGTGCCAGCAGCTTATGGCCCCCTGGAGGGACAGTGAACACCGGGGAGCTGTTTTTT. This sequence encodes CASSLWPPGGTVNTGELFF.